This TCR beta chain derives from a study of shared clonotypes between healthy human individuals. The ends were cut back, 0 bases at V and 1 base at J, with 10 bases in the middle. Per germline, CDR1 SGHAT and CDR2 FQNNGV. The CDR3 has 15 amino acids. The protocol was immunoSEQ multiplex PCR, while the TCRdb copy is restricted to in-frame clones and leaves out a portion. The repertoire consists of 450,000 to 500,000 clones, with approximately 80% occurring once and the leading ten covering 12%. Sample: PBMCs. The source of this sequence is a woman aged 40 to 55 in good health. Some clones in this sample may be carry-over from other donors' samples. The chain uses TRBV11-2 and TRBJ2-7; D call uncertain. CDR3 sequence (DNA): TGTGCCAGCAGCTTAGATCAAGCTGGTTCCTACGAGCAGTACTTC. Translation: CASSLDQAGSYEQYF.